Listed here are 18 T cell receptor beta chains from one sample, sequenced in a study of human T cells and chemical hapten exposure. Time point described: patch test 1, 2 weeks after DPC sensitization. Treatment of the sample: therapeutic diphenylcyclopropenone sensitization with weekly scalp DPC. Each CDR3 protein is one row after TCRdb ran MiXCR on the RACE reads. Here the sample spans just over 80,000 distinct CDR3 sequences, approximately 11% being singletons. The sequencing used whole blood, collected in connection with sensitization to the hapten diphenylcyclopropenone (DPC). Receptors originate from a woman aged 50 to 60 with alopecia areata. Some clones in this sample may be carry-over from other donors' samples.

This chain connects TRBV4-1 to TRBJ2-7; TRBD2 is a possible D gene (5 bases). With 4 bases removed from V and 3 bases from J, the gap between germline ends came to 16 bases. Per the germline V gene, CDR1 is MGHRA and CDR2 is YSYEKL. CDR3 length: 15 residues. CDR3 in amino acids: CASSPLGEPLYEQYF. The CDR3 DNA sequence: TGCGCCAGCAGCCCTCTGGGAGAACCCCTCTACGAGCAGTACTTC.

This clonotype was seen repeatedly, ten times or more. CDR3 nucleotide sequence: TGTGCCAGCCCGATAAGAGGACAGGGAGCTCTAACTAATGAAAAACTGTTTTTT. Its protein product is CASPIRGQGALTNEKLFF. The chain couples TRBV6-5 to TRBJ1-4; 8 bases are shared with TRBD1. V lost 8 bases, J lost 1 base, and 15 bases stayed unmatched. Germline assignment: CDR1 MNHEY and CDR2 SVGAGI. CDR3 length: 18 amino acids.

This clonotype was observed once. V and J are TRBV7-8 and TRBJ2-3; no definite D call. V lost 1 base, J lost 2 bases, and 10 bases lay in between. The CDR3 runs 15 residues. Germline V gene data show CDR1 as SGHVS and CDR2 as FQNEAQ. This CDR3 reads CASSLGPTHTDTQYF. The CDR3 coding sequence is TGTGCCAGCAGCTTAGGCCCTACCCACACAGATACGCAGTATTTT.

The CDR3 spells CASSLEVAAVGRAKNIQYF. The CDR3 DNA is TGTGCCAGCAGCTTAGAGGTCGCGGCAGTTGGGAGGGCCAAAAACATTCAGTACTTC. The V gene is TRBV13, the J gene TRBJ2-4; perhaps TRBD2 as D (6 bases). Germline V gives CDR1 PRHDT, CDR2 FYEKMQ (reference sequence). Trimming cost V 1 base and J 1 base, with 20 bases left between them. This CDR3 is built from 19 residues.

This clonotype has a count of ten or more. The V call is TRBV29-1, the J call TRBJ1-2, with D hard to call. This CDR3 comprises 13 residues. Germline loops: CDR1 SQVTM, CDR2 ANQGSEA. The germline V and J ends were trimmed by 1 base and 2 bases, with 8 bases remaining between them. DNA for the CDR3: TGCAGCGTTGAAGGAACAGACAACTATGGCTACACCTTC. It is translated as CSVEGTDNYGYTF.

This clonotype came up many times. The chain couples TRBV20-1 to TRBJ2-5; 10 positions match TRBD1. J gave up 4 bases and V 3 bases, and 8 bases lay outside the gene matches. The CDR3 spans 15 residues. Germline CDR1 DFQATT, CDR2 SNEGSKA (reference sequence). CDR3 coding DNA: TGCAGTGCTAGCCAGATGACAGGGGGCAGAGAGACCCAGTACTTC. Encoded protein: CSASQMTGGRETQYF.

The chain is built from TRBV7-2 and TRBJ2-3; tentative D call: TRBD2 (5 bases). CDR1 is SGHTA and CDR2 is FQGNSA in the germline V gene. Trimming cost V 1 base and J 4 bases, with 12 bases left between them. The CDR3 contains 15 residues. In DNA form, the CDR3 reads TGTGCCAGCAGCTTAGAGGAGCGGCCCTCAGATACGCAGTATTTT. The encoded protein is CASSLEERPSDTQYF.

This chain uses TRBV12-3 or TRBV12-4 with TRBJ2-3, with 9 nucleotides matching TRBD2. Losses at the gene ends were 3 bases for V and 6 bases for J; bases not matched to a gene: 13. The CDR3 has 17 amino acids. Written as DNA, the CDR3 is TGTGCCAGCAGTTTTGGGGTTAGCGGGGGATCAATGGATACGCAGTATTTT. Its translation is CASSFGVSGGSMDTQYF.

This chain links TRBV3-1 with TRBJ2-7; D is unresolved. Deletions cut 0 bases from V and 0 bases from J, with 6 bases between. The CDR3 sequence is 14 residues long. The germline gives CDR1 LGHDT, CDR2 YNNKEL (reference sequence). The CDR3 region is CASSQDGPSYEQYF. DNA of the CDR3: TGTGCCAGCAGCCAAGACGGGCCCTCCTACGAGCAGTACTTC.

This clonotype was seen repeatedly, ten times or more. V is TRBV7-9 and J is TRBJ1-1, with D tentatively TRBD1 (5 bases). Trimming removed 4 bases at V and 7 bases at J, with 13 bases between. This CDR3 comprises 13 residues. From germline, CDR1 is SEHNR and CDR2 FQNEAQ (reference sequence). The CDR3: CASSSRGRGEAFF. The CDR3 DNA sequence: TGTGCCAGCAGCTCGCGGGGGAGGGGTGAAGCTTTCTTT.

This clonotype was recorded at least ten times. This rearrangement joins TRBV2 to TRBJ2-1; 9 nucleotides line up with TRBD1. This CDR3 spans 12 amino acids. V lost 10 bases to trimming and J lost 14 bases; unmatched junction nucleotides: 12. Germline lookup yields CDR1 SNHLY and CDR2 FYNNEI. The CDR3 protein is CATGTGPRGEFF. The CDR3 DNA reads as TGTGCCACCGGGACAGGGCCCAGGGGTGAGTTCTTC.

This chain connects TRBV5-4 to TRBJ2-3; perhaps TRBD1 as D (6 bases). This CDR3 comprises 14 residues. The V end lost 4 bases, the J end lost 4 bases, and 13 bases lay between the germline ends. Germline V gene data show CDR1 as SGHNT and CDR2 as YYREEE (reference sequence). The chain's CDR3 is CASSMTHRADTQYF. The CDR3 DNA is TGTGCCAGCAGCATGACCCACAGGGCAGATACGCAGTATTTT.

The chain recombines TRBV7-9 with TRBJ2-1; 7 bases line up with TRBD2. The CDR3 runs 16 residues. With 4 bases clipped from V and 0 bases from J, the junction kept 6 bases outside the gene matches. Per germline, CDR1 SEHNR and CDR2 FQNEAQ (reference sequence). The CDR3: CASSSEAGTSYNEQFF. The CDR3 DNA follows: TGTGCCAGCAGCTCCGAAGCGGGAACCTCCTACAATGAGCAGTTCTTC.

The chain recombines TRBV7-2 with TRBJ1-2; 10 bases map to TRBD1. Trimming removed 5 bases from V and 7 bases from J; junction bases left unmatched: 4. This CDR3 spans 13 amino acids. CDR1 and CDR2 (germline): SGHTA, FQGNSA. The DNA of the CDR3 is TGTGCCAGCAGCCCCCGGACAGGGGGTGGCTACACCTTC. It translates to CASSPRTGGGYTF. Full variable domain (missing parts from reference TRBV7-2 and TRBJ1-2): GAGVSQSPSNKVTEKGKDVELRCDPISGHTALYWYRQSLGQGLEFLIYFQGNSAPDKSGLPSDRFSAERTGGSVSTLTIQRTQQEDSAVYLCASSPRTGGGYTFGSGTRLTVV.

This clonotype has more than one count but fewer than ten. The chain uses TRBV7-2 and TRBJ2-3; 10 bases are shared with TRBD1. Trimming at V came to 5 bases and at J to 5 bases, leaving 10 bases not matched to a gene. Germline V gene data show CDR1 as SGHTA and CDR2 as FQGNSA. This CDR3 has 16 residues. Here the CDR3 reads CASSLPGTGERDTQYF. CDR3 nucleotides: TGTGCCAGCAGCCTCCCAGGGACAGGGGAAAGAGATACGCAGTATTTT. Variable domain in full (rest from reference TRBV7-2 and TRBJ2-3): GAGVSQSPSNKVTEKGKDVELRCDPISGHTALYWYRQSLGQGLEFLIYFQGNSAPDKSGLPSDRFSAERTGGSVSTLTIQRTQQEDSAVYLCASSLPGTGERDTQYFGPGTRLTVL.

The CDR3 is CASSQDTREQFF. The CDR3, as DNA: TGTGCCAGCAGCCAAGATACCCGTGAGCAGTTCTTC. This rearrangement joins TRBV3-1 to TRBJ2-1; D is ambiguous. Trimming removed 0 bases from V and 9 bases from J, with 6 bases in between. The CDR3 length is 12 residues. Germline CDR1 LGHDT, CDR2 YNNKEL (reference sequence).

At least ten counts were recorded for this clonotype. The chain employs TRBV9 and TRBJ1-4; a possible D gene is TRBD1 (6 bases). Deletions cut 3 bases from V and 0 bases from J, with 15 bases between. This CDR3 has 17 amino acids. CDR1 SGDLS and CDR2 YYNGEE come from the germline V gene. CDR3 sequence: CASSETGHPATNEKLFF. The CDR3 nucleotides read TGTGCCAGCAGCGAAACGGGACACCCGGCAACTAATGAAAAACTGTTTTTT. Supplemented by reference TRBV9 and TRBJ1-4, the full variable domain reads DSGVTQTPKHLITATGQRVTLRCSPRSGDLSVYWYQQSLDQGLQFLIQYYNGEERAKGNILERFSAQQFPDLHSELNLSSLELGDSALYFCASSETGHPATNEKLFFGSGTQLSVL.

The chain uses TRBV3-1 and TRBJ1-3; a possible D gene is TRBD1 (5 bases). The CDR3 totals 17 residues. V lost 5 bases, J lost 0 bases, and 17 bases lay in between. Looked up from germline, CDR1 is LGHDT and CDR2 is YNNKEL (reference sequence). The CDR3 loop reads CASSVGTETSSGNTIYF. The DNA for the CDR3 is TGTGCCAGCAGCGTAGGGACCGAAACAAGCTCTGGAAACACCATATATTTT.